The rows below give T cell receptor beta chains drawn from one sample of a study of control samples from healthy donors and cancer patients. Clones were read by immunoSEQ multiplex PCR, and TCRdb kept only the in-frame ones, dropping some. Of around 76,000 clones listed, roughly 92% are singletons. Sequencing was carried out using blood. Receptors originate from a woman aged 40 to 49 in good health. Each CDR3 is given with its conserved first and last residue. D genes are given only for firm matches. A row's size may be missing; if present it is once, few, many or a size class.

V: TRBV6-5
D: TRBD1
size: NA
J: TRBJ1-1
DNA: TGTGCCAGCAGCCCCGGGACAGGGAAAACTGAAGCTTTCTTT
CDR3: CASSPGTGKTEAFF

V: TRBV19
D: NA
size: NA
J: TRBJ1-1
DNA: TGTGCCAGTAGTATTTTGTTGGGGGTGGTGAACACTGAAGCTTTCTTT
CDR3: CASSILLGVVNTEAFF

V: TRBV25-1
D: NA
size: NA
J: TRBJ1-3
DNA: TGTGCCAGCAGTGATCGGGACACCATATATTTT
CDR3: CASSDRDTIYF

V: TRBV2
D: NA
size: NA
J: TRBJ2-3
DNA: TGTGCCAGCAGTTACACAGATACGCAGTATTTT
CDR3: CASSYTDTQYF

V: TRBV7-2
D: NA
size: NA
J: TRBJ1-2
DNA: TGTGCCAGCAACCTACAGGGTCCCTATGGCTACACCTTC
CDR3: CASNLQGPYGYTF

V: TRBV7-2
D: NA
size: NA
J: TRBJ2-7
DNA: TGTGCCAGCAGCTTAGAACCCCCGGGGACCCTTGGACTCTACGAGCAGTACTTC
CDR3: CASSLEPPGTLGLYEQYF

V: TRBV7-8
D: TRBD2
size: NA
J: TRBJ2-1
DNA: TGTGCCAGCAGCTTACGTAGCGGGGGGACCCGACTTAATATCTACAATGAGCAGTTCTTC
CDR3: CASSLRSGGTRLNIYNEQFF

V: TRBV6-4
D: NA
size: few
J: TRBJ2-2
DNA: TGTGCCAGCAGTGACCCCAGACAGTCCGGGGAGCTGTTTTTT
CDR3: CASSDPRQSGELFF

V: TRBV27
D: TRBD2
size: NA
J: TRBJ2-1
DNA: TGTGCCAGCAGTTTGGGACTAGTCTATGAGCAGTTCTTC
CDR3: CASSLGLVYEQFF

V: TRBV5-5
D: TRBD1
size: NA
J: TRBJ1-6
DNA: TGTGCCAGCAGCTTGGAGGGACAGCCGAGGTCACCCCTCCACTTT
CDR3: CASSLEGQPRSPLHF

V: TRBV18
D: NA
size: NA
J: TRBJ2-7
DNA: TGTGCCAGCTCACACCCCGGGTCTACTTCCTACGAGCAGTACTTC
CDR3: CASSHPGSTSYEQYF

V: TRBV6-5
D: NA
size: NA
J: TRBJ1-6
DNA: TGTGCCAGCAGCGACGGGCTGATCACCCTCCACTTT
CDR3: CASSDGLITLHF

V: TRBV3-1/TRBV3-2
D: TRBD2
size: once
J: TRBJ2-1
DNA: TGTGCCAGCAGCCGGACTAGCGGGGGGAATGAGCAGTTCTTC
CDR3: CASSRTSGGNEQFF

V: TRBV24-1
D: NA
size: once
J: TRBJ1-6
DNA: TGTGCCACCGGCCGAGCCGGGACCCGAAGAGATAATTCACCCCTCCACTTT
CDR3: CATGRAGTRRDNSPLHF

V: TRBV5-1
D: NA
size: NA
J: TRBJ2-7
DNA: TGCGCCAGCAGCCCGGACGGGACATTTACCTACGAGCAGTACTTC
CDR3: CASSPDGTFTYEQYF

V: TRBV19
D: NA
size: NA
J: TRBJ2-5
DNA: TGTGCCAGTAGTAAACAGGCCCGGGAGACCCAGTACTTC
CDR3: CASSKQARETQYF

V: TRBV7-9
D: TRBD2
size: once
J: TRBJ2-5
DNA: TGTGCCAGCAGCTTTAGCGGGGGGGTCCAAGAGACCCAGTACTTC
CDR3: CASSFSGGVQETQYF

V: TRBV24-1
D: TRBD2
size: NA
J: TRBJ2-3
DNA: TGTGCCACCAGTGTTGCGGGAGGAGATACGCAGTATTTT
CDR3: CATSVAGGDTQYF

V: TRBV5-6
D: TRBD1
size: NA
J: TRBJ1-1
DNA: TGTGCCAGCAGCTTGACAGGGGGAGTCACTGAAGCTTTCTTT
CDR3: CASSLTGGVTEAFF

V: TRBV6-5
D: NA
size: NA
J: TRBJ1-2
DNA: TGTGCCAGCAACCCCTCCGGGGCCCACTATGGCTACACCTTC
CDR3: CASNPSGAHYGYTF

V: TRBV6-2/TRBV6-3
D: NA
size: NA
J: TRBJ1-3
DNA: TGTGCCAGCAGTTACTCGCCGGGCTCTGGAAACACCATATATTTT
CDR3: CASSYSPGSGNTIYF

V: TRBV19
D: NA
size: once
J: TRBJ1-2
DNA: TGTGCCAGTAGTATGTTCACTATTAACTATGGCTACACCTTC
CDR3: CASSMFTINYGYTF

V: TRBV7-3
D: NA
size: NA
J: TRBJ2-1
DNA: TGTGCCAGCAGCTTAATCCCCACAGGGAACTCCTACAATGAGCAGTTCTTC
CDR3: CASSLIPTGNSYNEQFF

V: TRBV11-3
D: TRBD2
size: NA
J: TRBJ2-3
DNA: TGTGCCAGCAGCTATCGAAGCGGGGTCCGCACAGATACGCAGTATTTT
CDR3: CASSYRSGVRTDTQYF

V: TRBV10-3
D: TRBD1
size: NA
J: TRBJ1-2
DNA: TGTGCCATCAGTGAGTCGCCCGTCCAGGGGGCGGGCTCGGGCTACACCTTC
CDR3: CAISESPVQGAGSGYTF

V: TRBV27
D: NA
size: NA
J: TRBJ2-1
DNA: TGTGCCAGCAGTTTCCAACCAATAGGGAACAATGAGCAGTTCTTC
CDR3: CASSFQPIGNNEQFF

V: TRBV5-4
D: NA
size: NA
J: TRBJ1-1
DNA: TGTGCCAGCAGCTTGGGGGGGAGGGGCCTGAACACTGAAGCTTTCTTT
CDR3: CASSLGGRGLNTEAFF

V: TRBV5-1
D: TRBD1
size: NA
J: TRBJ1-4
DNA: TGCGCCAGCGCTGTACAGGGGGCTCGGGCTAATGAAAAACTGTTTTTT
CDR3: CASAVQGARANEKLFF

V: TRBV2
D: NA
size: NA
J: TRBJ1-5
DNA: TGTGCCAGCTGTAGGTCGGTGGGTCAGCCCCAGCATTTT
CDR3: CASCRSVGQPQHF